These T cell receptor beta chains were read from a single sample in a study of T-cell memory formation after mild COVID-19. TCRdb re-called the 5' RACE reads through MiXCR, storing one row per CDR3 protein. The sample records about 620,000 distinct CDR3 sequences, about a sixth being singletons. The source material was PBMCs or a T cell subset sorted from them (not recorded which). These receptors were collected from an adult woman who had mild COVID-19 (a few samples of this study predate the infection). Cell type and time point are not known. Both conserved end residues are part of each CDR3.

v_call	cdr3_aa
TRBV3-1	CASSPGYNYGYTF
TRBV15	CATSRVAGGPLGEQFF
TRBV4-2	CASSQDRTGGAYEQYF
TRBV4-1	CASSHPFGTEGFGYTF
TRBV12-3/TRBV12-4	CASSPTGPSDYGYTF
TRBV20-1	CSARDFQNTEAFF
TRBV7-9	CASSLAGTSGVQDTQYF
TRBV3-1	CASSQAGGVDYEQYF
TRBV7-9	CASSPESAGRNQPQHF
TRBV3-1	CASSQGLASNYGYTF
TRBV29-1	CSVDSSDTQYF
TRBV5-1	CASSPAGGMWETQYF
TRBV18	CASSPAGPTNTGELFF
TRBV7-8	CASRPPGSNQPQHF
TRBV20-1	CSARIQGEDAGELFF
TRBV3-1	CASSDSGTKNIQYF
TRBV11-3	CASSSRRGSGGHNEQFF
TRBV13	CASSLGRGAPGRAYEQYF
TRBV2	CASSEYGTGSSYEQYF
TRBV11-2	CASSDASGGRGRSGELFF
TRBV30	CAWSLTGGFTDTQYF
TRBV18	CASSPLGTGPSHTEAFF
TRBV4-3	CASSPGQGRDEKYF
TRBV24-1	CATSGLSDRGYEQYF
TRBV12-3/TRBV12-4	CASSLADNSPLHF
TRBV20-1	CSARAGEAF
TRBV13	CASSLWTFGEQFF
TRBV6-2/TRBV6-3	CASRIPAYEQYF
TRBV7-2	CASSPRGHSLGTQYF
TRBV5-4	CASSLEWPANAYEQYF